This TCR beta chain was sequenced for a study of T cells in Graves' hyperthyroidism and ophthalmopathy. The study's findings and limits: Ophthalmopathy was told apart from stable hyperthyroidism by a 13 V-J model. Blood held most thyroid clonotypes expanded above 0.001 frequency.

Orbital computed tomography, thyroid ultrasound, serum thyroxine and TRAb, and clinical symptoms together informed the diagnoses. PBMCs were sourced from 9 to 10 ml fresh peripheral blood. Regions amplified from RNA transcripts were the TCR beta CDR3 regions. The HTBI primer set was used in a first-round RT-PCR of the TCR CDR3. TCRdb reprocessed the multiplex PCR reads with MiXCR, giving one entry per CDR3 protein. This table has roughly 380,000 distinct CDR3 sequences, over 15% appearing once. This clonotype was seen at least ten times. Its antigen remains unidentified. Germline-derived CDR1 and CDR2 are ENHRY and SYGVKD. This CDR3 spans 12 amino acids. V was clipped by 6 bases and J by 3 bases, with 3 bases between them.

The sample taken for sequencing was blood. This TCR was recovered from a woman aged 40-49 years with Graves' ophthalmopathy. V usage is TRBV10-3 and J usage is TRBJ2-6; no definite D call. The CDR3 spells CAIRGGANVLTF. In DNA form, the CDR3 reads TGTGCCATCAGGGGTGGGGCCAACGTCCTGACTTTC.